The 24 T cell receptor beta chains below were found in one sample sequenced in a study of shared clonotypes between healthy human individuals. Using immunoSEQ multiplex PCR, the repertoire was profiled, and TCRdb retains in-frame clones only, with some absent. The sample includes 1.4 million to 1.5 million clones, roughly 95% of them seen just once. Sequencing input: naive CD4+ T cells sorted from blood. The sample's subset: CD45RA+ positively selected. These receptors originate from a man aged 30 to 45 in good health.

V gene TRBV7-9 combines with J gene TRBJ2-3; 7 nucleotides match TRBD2. Germline V gene lookup returns CDR1 SEHNR and CDR2 FQNEAQ (reference sequence). This CDR3 has 16 residues. The junction had 8 bases not matched to a gene; V was cut back by 5 bases and J by 0 bases. CDR3 DNA: TGTGCCAGCAGCCCCTTACTAGCGTTAAGCACAGATACGCAGTATTTT. As protein: CASSPLLALSTDTQYF.

The V gene is TRBV5-1, the J gene TRBJ2-5, with no clear D. V was cut by 3 bases and J by 2 bases, with 14 bases left in between. The CDR3 runs to 15 residues. Germline CDR1 is SGHRS and CDR2 is YFSETQ. CDR3 in DNA: TGCGCCAGCAGCTCCATAGGCACAGCACAAGAGACCCAGTACTTC. This gives the protein CASSSIGTAQETQYF.

The CDR3 DNA follows: TGTGCCAGCGCAGGCTCGGGCGGGGAGCTGTTTTTT. Translation gives CASAGSGGELFF. The rearrangement joins TRBV11-2 to TRBJ2-2; D gene unclear. V lost 8 bases to trimming and J lost 7 bases, with 11 bases between them. CDR1 is SGHAT and CDR2 is FQNNGV in the germline V gene. The CDR3 is 12 residues long.

The V gene is TRBV18, the J gene TRBJ1-1; D gene ambiguous. V lost 3 bases and J 3 bases, leaving 11 bases between the germline ends. Germline-derived CDR1 and CDR2 are KGHSH and LQKENI. The CDR3 has 14 amino acids. CDR3 DNA sequence: TGTGCCAGCTCACCGGATATATCGGACACTGAAGCTTTCTTT. Amino acids: CASSPDISDTEAFF.

This chain joins TRBV14 and TRBJ2-6; possible D gene TRBD2, 7 bases. With 3 bases removed from V and 1 base from J, the gap between germline ends came to 13 bases. The CDR3 runs 17 residues. Germline lookup yields CDR1 SGHDN and CDR2 FVKESK. CDR3 protein: CASSHQGRVSGANVLTF. Written as DNA, the CDR3 is TGTGCCAGCAGCCATCAGGGGAGGGTATCTGGGGCCAACGTCCTGACTTTC.

The chain recombines TRBV11-3 with TRBJ2-7; D gene uncertain. Between the trimmed V and J ends, which lost 1 base and 2 bases, there was a span of 12 bases. Germline CDR1 is SGHNT and CDR2 is YENEEA. The CDR3 has 15 residues. This CDR3 is CASSLALATPYEQYF. CDR3 nucleotides: TGTGCCAGCAGCTTAGCCCTTGCGACACCCTACGAGCAGTACTTC.

The chain recombines TRBV18 with TRBJ2-2; D gene unclear. V was pared by 0 bases and J by 6 bases, with 8 bases between. CDR1 KGHSH and CDR2 LQKENI come from the germline V gene. The CDR3 runs to 14 residues. The CDR3 coding sequence is TGTGCCAGCTCACCACCTCTCCGCTCCGGGGAGCTGTTTTTT. Its protein product is CASSPPLRSGELFF.

The chain joins TRBV4-1 to TRBJ2-1, with TRBD2 matching over 7 bases. The CDR3 length is 15 residues. CDR1 and CDR2 (germline): MGHRA, YSYEKL. With 4 bases clipped from V and 7 bases from J, the junction kept 10 bases outside the gene matches. The CDR3 region has the DNA TGCGCCAGCAGCCGTCGCGTAGGGACTACAAATGAGCAGTTCTTC. Residues: CASSRRVGTTNEQFF.

The chain recombines TRBV5-1 with TRBJ2-1, with D perhaps matching TRBD1 (5 bases). Deletions cut 2 bases from V and 6 bases from J, with 15 bases between. This CDR3 is 15 amino acids long. Germline-derived CDR1 and CDR2 are SGHRS and YFSETQ. This CDR3 is CASSLNRGSVNEQFF. In DNA form, the CDR3 reads TGCGCCAGCAGCTTAAATAGGGGAAGCGTCAATGAGCAGTTCTTC.

The chain uses TRBV5-6 and TRBJ2-1, with a possible D match to TRBD1 (5 bases). Germline V lookup: CDR1 SGHDT, CDR2 YYEEEE. The V end was cut by 4 bases, the J end by 7 bases, with 12 bases between. The CDR3 has 13 residues. CDR3 protein: CASSPTVKNEQFF. The CDR3, as DNA: TGTGCCAGCAGCCCGACAGTGAAAAATGAGCAGTTCTTC.

The chain joins TRBV7-2 to TRBJ2-7; the D is unclear. CDR3 size: 13 residues. In germline, CDR1 is SGHTA, CDR2 FQGNSA. Trimming took 2 bases from V and 6 from J, leaving 11 bases between them. DNA of the CDR3: TGTGCCAGCAGCTTATTCTCGATGAGCGAGCAGTACTTC. This codes for CASSLFSMSEQYF.

The rearrangement uses TRBV6-1 and TRBJ2-3, with TRBD1 matching 8 bases. CDR3 length: 14 amino acids. Germline CDR1 reads MNHNS; CDR2 reads SASEGT. The J segment lost 2 bases and the V segment lost 10 bases, leaving 8 bases of the junction unmatched. The CDR3 protein is CAILDRDVTDTQYF. The CDR3 nucleotides are TGTGCCATCCTGGACAGGGACGTCACAGATACGCAGTATTTT.

The rearrangement joins TRBV19 to TRBJ2-3, with TRBD1 matching 10 bases. J gave up 1 base and V 3 bases, and 7 bases lay outside the gene matches. The CDR3 runs 17 residues. CDR1 LNHDA and CDR2 SQIVND come from the germline V gene (reference sequence). CDR3 protein: CASSMETGGWGTDTQYF. The CDR3 coding sequence is TGTGCCAGTAGTATGGAGACAGGGGGCTGGGGCACAGATACGCAGTATTTT.

This clone came up once. The J gene is TRBJ2-1, the V gene TRBV5-4; TRBD2 agrees at 11 bases. The CDR3 covers 18 residues. The V and J ends lost 2 bases and 0 bases, in that order; junction bases with no gene match: 7. CDR1 and CDR2 from the germline V gene are SGHNT and YYREEE (reference sequence). The CDR3 loop is CASSFGLAGGLSYNEQFF. The CDR3 DNA sequence: TGTGCCAGCAGCTTTGGTCTAGCGGGAGGCCTCTCCTACAATGAGCAGTTCTTC.

The rearrangement links TRBV5-8 to TRBJ1-1; D possibly corresponds to TRBD1 (5 bases). The CDR3 length is 13 residues. V gave up 3 bases and J gave up 1 base, with 7 bases separating them. Per germline, CDR1 SGHTS and CDR2 YDEGEE. CDR3 in amino acids: CASSWGRNTEAFF. DNA for the CDR3: TGTGCCAGCAGCTGGGGACGGAACACTGAAGCTTTCTTT.

The CDR3 nucleotides read TGTGCCAGCAGTGGACTAGCGGGAATCCCAGATACGCAGTATTTT. Residues: CASSGLAGIPDTQYF. The chain combines TRBV7-2 with TRBJ2-3; 12 positions agree with TRBD2. This CDR3 spans 15 amino acids. J gave up 4 bases and V 6 bases, and 5 bases lay outside the gene matches. Germline V gives CDR1 SGHTA, CDR2 FQGNSA.

The chain has TRBV19 and TRBJ2-5, with D tentatively TRBD1 (6 bases). The length of the CDR3 is 14 residues. Trimming cost V 3 bases and J 6 bases, with 14 bases left between them. The germline V gene has CDR1 LNHDA and CDR2 SQIVND (reference sequence). This CDR3 is CASSIGQRGKTQYF. The CDR3 region has the DNA TGTGCCAGTAGTATCGGCCAGAGGGGGAAGACCCAGTACTTC.

The rearrangement links TRBV12-5 to TRBJ2-2, with D perhaps matching TRBD2 (6 bases). CDR1 is LGHNT, CDR2 FRNRAP, per germline. Trimming pared 7 bases from V and 1 base from J, leaving 19 bases between. The CDR3 is 17 residues long. CDR3 DNA sequence: TGTGCTAGTGCCCCCGGTGGTGGAGGGAGGAACACCGGGGAGCTGTTTTTT. Its protein product is CASAPGGGGRNTGELFF.

The chain has TRBV2 and TRBJ1-4; TRBD1 aligns across 8 bases. The CDR3 totals 15 residues. Trimming at V came to 1 base and at J to 8 bases, leaving 6 bases not matched to a gene. The germline V gene has CDR1 SNHLY and CDR2 FYNNEI. As DNA, the CDR3 is TGTGCCAGCAGTGAAGTTCCAGGGGGCGGGGAAAAACTGTTTTTT. Translated: CASSEVPGGGEKLFF.

The gene calls are TRBV4-3 and TRBJ2-7, with a possible D match to TRBD2 (6 bases). This CDR3 contains 15 residues. In germline, CDR1 is LGHNA, CDR2 YSLEER. The V gene lost 0 bases and the J gene lost 3 bases, with 12 bases spanning the gap. CDR3 DNA: TGCGCCAGCAGCCAAGATCAAGGGCGGGGCTACGAGCAGTACTTC. Its protein product is CASSQDQGRGYEQYF.

The chain carries TRBV30 and TRBJ2-7, with 7 bases identical to TRBD1. The junction had 3 bases not matched to a gene; V was cut back by 1 base and J by 6 bases. Per germline, CDR1 GTSNPN and CDR2 SVGIG (reference sequence). The CDR3 is 12 residues long. CDR3 nucleotides: TGTGCCTGGAGTGAGGGGGCGTTCGAGCAGTACTTC. It is translated as CAWSEGAFEQYF.

The rearrangement uses TRBV7-2 and TRBJ2-2, with D hard to call. This CDR3 has 11 amino acids. Trimming took 4 bases from V and 4 from J, leaving 1 base between them. The germline V gene has CDR1 SGHTA and CDR2 FQGNSA. The CDR3 DNA reads TGTGCCAGCAGCTCCACCGGGGAGCTGTTTTTT. It specifies CASSSTGELFF. Combining the CDR3 with reference TRBV7-2 and TRBJ2-2 gives the whole variable domain GAGVSQSPSNKVTEKGKDVELRCDPISGHTALYWYRQSLGQGLEFLIYFQGNSAPDKSGLPSDRFSAERTGGSVSTLTIQRTQQEDSAVYLCASSSTGELFFGEGSRLTVL.

This sequence joins TRBV5-1 and TRBJ1-1; D is possibly TRBD1 (5 bases). Germline V lookup: CDR1 SGHRS, CDR2 YFSETQ. The length of the CDR3 is 13 residues. The V and J ends lost 0 bases and 7 bases respectively, with 10 bases between them. The CDR3 coding sequence is TGCGCCAGCAGCTTGGCGTCAGGGTTTGAAGCTTTCTTT. Its translation: CASSLASGFEAFF.

The chain has TRBV28 and TRBJ1-5; TRBD1 aligns across 7 bases. From germline, CDR1 is MDHEN and CDR2 SYDVKM. V was clipped by 2 bases and J by 0 bases; unmatched bases: 4. The CDR3 has 16 amino acids. CDR3 coding DNA: TGTGCCAGCAGTTTAAGACAGGGTTATAGCAATCAGCCCCAGCATTTT. It encodes CASSLRQGYSNQPQHF.